Shown below are 26 T cell receptor beta chains from a single sample sequenced in a study of blood T cell repertoires in COVID-19. Some clones are missing from TCRdb's copy, which holds only in-frame ones; the method was immunoSEQ multiplex PCR. In the table there are tens of thousands of clones, approximately 84% of which are singletons. Sequenced input: peripheral blood. The receptors originated from a human donor in a cohort sampled during active COVID-19.

This clone came up a few times. The rearrangement links TRBV19 to TRBJ1-5; 8 nucleotides match TRBD1. V lost 6 bases, J lost 1 base, and 5 bases stayed unmatched. The length of the CDR3 is 15 residues. The germline gives CDR1 LNHDA, CDR2 SQIVND (reference sequence). CDR3 amino acids: CASSMGQASNQPQHF. CDR3 DNA sequence: TGTGCCAGTAGCATGGGACAGGCGAGCAATCAGCCCCAGCATTTT.

This clone was recorded only once. The chain joins TRBV6-6 to TRBJ2-7; D remains unclear. V shed 0 bases and J shed 3 bases, with 6 bases lying between them. Germline CDR1 and CDR2: MNHNY and SVGAGI (reference sequence). The CDR3 is made up of 13 amino acids. The CDR3 is CASSYSNFYEQYF. In DNA, the CDR3 is TGTGCCAGCAGTTACTCGAACTTCTACGAGCAGTACTTC.

The V gene is TRBV28, the J gene TRBJ2-7; D is undetermined. The CDR3 spans 13 residues. Germline-derived CDR1 and CDR2 are MDHEN and SYDVKM. V lost 3 bases to trimming and J lost 5 bases, with 11 bases between them. In DNA, the CDR3 is TGTGCCAGCAGTTTCTCCCCGGTCCACGAGCAGTACTTC. Translating it yields CASSFSPVHEQYF. The full variable domain, completed using reference TRBV28 and TRBJ2-7, is DVKVTQSSRYLVKRTGEKVFLECVQDMDHENMFWYRQDPGLGLRLIYFSYDVKMKEKGDIPEGYSVSREKKERFSLILESASTNQTSMYLCASSFSPVHEQYFGPGTRLTVT.

The CDR3: CASSTGVSYNEQFF. The CDR3 nucleotides are TGTGCCAGTAGTACAGGGGTCTCCTACAATGAGCAGTTCTTC. The chain employs TRBV19 and TRBJ2-1; TRBD1 might be the D (6 bases). Trimming removed 4 bases from V and 0 bases from J, with 7 bases in between. The CDR3 loop spans 14 amino acids. Germline lookup yields CDR1 LNHDA and CDR2 SQIVND (reference sequence).

This clone was detected once. The chain has TRBV7-3 and TRBJ2-5; weak D call: TRBD1 (5 bases). The germline gives CDR1 SGHTA, CDR2 FQGTGA. V shed 5 bases and J shed 5 bases, with 15 bases lying between them. The length of the CDR3 is 14 residues. CDR3 protein: CASSQDSEWETQYF. CDR3 DNA: TGTGCCAGCAGCCAAGACAGTGAGTGGGAGACCCAGTACTTC.

This clone has just a few counts. This chain connects TRBV6-5 to TRBJ1-3; TRBD1 matches 8 bases. Germline CDR1 and CDR2: MNHEY and SVGAGI. This CDR3 comprises 13 residues. The V and J ends lost 6 bases and 7 bases, in that order; junction bases with no gene match: 5. The CDR3 DNA reads as TGTGCCAGCAGCAAGCAGGGGGCGAACACCATATATTTT. Its translation is CASSKQGANTIYF.

The chain carries TRBV7-9 and TRBJ2-7; a weak D match, TRBD1 (6 bases). Trimming removed 3 bases at V and 5 bases at J, with 11 bases between. This CDR3 spans 13 amino acids. CDR1 is SEHNR, CDR2 FQNEAQ, per germline (reference sequence). The CDR3 protein is CASSFNDRNEQYF. The CDR3 DNA reads TGTGCCAGCAGCTTTAATGACAGGAACGAGCAGTACTTC.

This clone was observed a handful of times. The chain links TRBV6-5 to TRBJ2-1, with 10 bases that match TRBD2. Germline V gives CDR1 MNHEY, CDR2 SVGAGI. V shed 4 bases, J shed 9 bases, and the junction held 6 bases outside the gene matches. There are 14 residues in the CDR3. The CDR3 here is CASSSGTSVREQFF. The CDR3 coding sequence is TGTGCCAGCAGTTCCGGGACTAGCGTTCGTGAGCAGTTCTTC.

The V gene is TRBV14, the J gene TRBJ2-5; 8 nucleotides line up with TRBD1. V dropped 4 bases and J dropped 1; count of bases not matched to a gene: 8. The germline gives CDR1 SGHDN, CDR2 FVKESK. The CDR3 spans 16 residues. CDR3 bases: TGTGCCAGCAGCCGAAAGACCGGGACAGGCCAAGAGACCCAGTACTTC. It specifies CASSRKTGTGQETQYF.

The chain couples TRBV28 to TRBJ2-1; 8 nucleotides line up with TRBD2. The V and J ends lost 11 bases and 5 bases, in that order; junction bases with no gene match: 14. CDR1 is MDHEN and CDR2 is SYDVKM in the germline V gene. This CDR3 spans 15 amino acids. CDR3 in amino acids: CARGDRGGSHNEQFF. CDR3 DNA: TGTGCCCGCGGTGACCGGGGGGGGTCGCACAATGAGCAGTTCTTC. The full variable domain, with the rest looked up from reference TRBV28 and TRBJ2-1, is DVKVTQSSRYLVKRTGEKVFLECVQDMDHENMFWYRQDPGLGLRLIYFSYDVKMKEKGDIPEGYSVSREKKERFSLILESASTNQTSMYLCARGDRGGSHNEQFFGPGTRLTVL.

This clone showed up just once. The rearrangement uses TRBV11-2 and TRBJ1-4; D call uncertain. With 0 bases removed from V and 0 bases from J, the gap between germline ends came to 11 bases. CDR3 size: 17 residues. Germline V gene lookup returns CDR1 SGHAT and CDR2 FQNNGV. The CDR3 sequence: CASSLEKGGATNEKLFF. The CDR3 DNA sequence: TGTGCCAGCAGCTTAGAGAAGGGAGGTGCAACTAATGAAAAACTGTTTTTT.

The chain joins TRBV12-5 to TRBJ2-2; 12 bases are shared with TRBD2. Unmatched junction bases numbered 10, after V lost 5 bases and J lost 6 bases. Germline CDR1 and CDR2: LGHNT and FRNRAP. The CDR3 consists of 17 residues. CDR3 DNA: TGTGCTAGTGGTACGCACCCTAGCGGGGGGGCGGCCGGGGAGCTGTTTTTT. It yields the protein CASGTHPSGGAAGELFF.

The CDR3 region has the DNA TGTGCCACAGGTCGGGGACAGGGTCCAAGCACAGATACGCAGTATTTT. Its protein product is CATGRGQGPSTDTQYF. The chain uses TRBV10-3 and TRBJ2-3, with 9 bases fitting TRBD1. V gave up 10 bases and J gave up 0 bases; unmatched junction bases: 11. The CDR3 spans 16 residues. The germline V gene encodes CDR1 ENHRY and CDR2 SYGVKD.

This clone was seen once. The chain has TRBV21-1 and TRBJ1-1; the listed D gene, TRBD1, was not tested against the DNA. TRBV21-1 is given as a pseudogene. The CDR3 is 17 residues long. The CDR3, as DNA: TGTGCCAGCGACCAATTTACAGGAAAGACAGGGAACACTGAAGCTTTCTTT. Residues: CASDQFTGKTGNTEAFF.

The genes are TRBV5-5 and TRBJ2-2; 10 bases map to TRBD2. J gave up 4 bases and V 0 bases, and 9 bases lay outside the gene matches. This CDR3 spans 18 amino acids. CDR1 and CDR2 from the germline V gene are SGHKS and YYEKEE (reference sequence). Here the CDR3 DNA reads TGTGCCAGCAGCTTGGATGGGACTAGCGTCTTCGGCACCGGGGAGCTGTTTTTT. It is translated as CASSLDGTSVFGTGELFF.

This clone was seen a single time. This chain uses TRBV14 with TRBJ2-3; TRBD1 matches 8 bases. After removal of 0 bases from V and 2 bases from J, the junction contained 7 bases not matched to a gene. Germline V gene sequence: CDR1 SGHDN, CDR2 FVKESK. This CDR3 is built from 17 residues. The CDR3 here is CASSQEPGTGPTDTQYF. In DNA, the CDR3 is TGTGCCAGCAGCCAAGAACCCGGGACAGGTCCCACAGATACGCAGTATTTT.

This chain connects TRBV2 to TRBJ1-5; D is undetermined. The germline V gene has CDR1 SNHLY and CDR2 FYNNEI. V was clipped by 4 bases and J by 4 bases, with 11 bases between them. The CDR3 is 14 residues long. The CDR3 DNA follows: TGTGCCAGCAGTGTAAAGGCGGAAAATCAGCCCCAGCATTTT. Translated, it gives CASSVKAENQPQHF.

The chain recombines TRBV23-1 with TRBJ1-1; 9 bases are shared with TRBD1. TRBV23-1 has ORF status, its function being uncertain. The CDR3 contains 17 residues. Trimming removed 4 bases from V and 7 bases from J; junction bases left unmatched: 16. Here the CDR3 DNA reads TGCGCCAGCAGTCCCCAATCAGGACAGGGGCGTAGAGGTGAAGCTTTCTTT. Protein product: CASSPQSGQGRRGEAFF.

The chain links TRBV10-3 to TRBJ2-1, with 12 bases aligning to TRBD2. Germline CDR1 ENHRY, CDR2 SYGVKD. This CDR3 is 20 amino acids long. Trimming took 3 bases from V and 0 from J; bases not matched to a gene: 12. The CDR3 nucleotides are TGTGCCATCAGTGACCCCTCACTAGCGGGGGGTTTGAGCTCCTACAATGAGCAGTTCTTC. Amino acid sequence: CAISDPSLAGGLSSYNEQFF.

The chain carries TRBV27 and TRBJ1-5, with 9 bases that match TRBD1. CDR3 size: 17 residues. The trim removed 8 bases at V and 0 bases at J, leaving 11 bases unmatched. Per the germline V gene, CDR1 is MNHEY and CDR2 is SMNVEV (reference sequence). Here the CDR3 reads CASPSGDRDRSNQPQHF. In DNA form, the CDR3 reads TGTGCCAGCCCCTCGGGGGACAGGGATCGTAGCAATCAGCCCCAGCATTTT.

The chain links TRBV5-1 to TRBJ2-7, with 7 bases identical to TRBD1. The CDR3 has 14 residues. The J segment lost 5 bases and the V segment lost 4 bases, leaving 9 bases of the junction unmatched. Germline CDR1 SGHRS, CDR2 YFSETQ. The CDR3 nucleotides read TGCGCCAGCAGCAGAGGACAGGCCCCCCACGAGCAGTACTTC. It yields the protein CASSRGQAPHEQYF.

The V gene is TRBV5-4, the J gene TRBJ2-2; D possibly corresponds to TRBD1 (5 bases). CDR3 length: 13 amino acids. The germline V gene encodes CDR1 SGHNT and CDR2 YYREEE (reference sequence). Trimming pared 4 bases from V and 5 bases from J, leaving 9 bases between. CDR3 in amino acids: CASSTQGTGELFF. CDR3 in DNA: TGTGCCAGCAGCACTCAGGGTACCGGGGAGCTGTTTTTT.

The chain carries TRBV6-5 and TRBJ1-2, with D perhaps matching TRBD1 (6 bases). The V end lost 5 bases, the J end lost 0 bases, and 10 bases lay between the germline ends. The CDR3 is made up of 14 amino acids. The germline gives CDR1 MNHEY, CDR2 SVGAGI. The CDR3 DNA sequence: TGTGCCAGCAGTAGGACAGCAGCTAACTATGGCTACACCTTC. Translating it yields CASSRTAANYGYTF.

The chain is built from TRBV11-1 and TRBJ2-2; D call uncertain. Trimming removed 3 bases from V and 4 bases from J, with 6 bases in between. The germline gives CDR1 SGHAT, CDR2 FQDESV (reference sequence). The CDR3 runs 13 residues. The CDR3 sequence is CASSFGTTGELFF. The CDR3 DNA reads TGTGCCAGCAGCTTCGGTACCACCGGGGAGCTGTTTTTT.

The chain uses TRBV2 and TRBJ2-7, with D uncertain. V lost 4 bases, J lost 3 bases, and 4 bases lay in between. Germline V gives CDR1 SNHLY, CDR2 FYNNEI. CDR3 length: 11 residues. The CDR3 region has the DNA TGTGCCAGCAGTGTAGACTACGAGCAGTACTTC. Its protein is CASSVDYEQYF.

This CDR3 reads CASSQTGGNSPLHF. CDR3 sequence (DNA): TGTGCCAGCAGCCAAACAGGGGGCAATTCACCCCTCCACTTT. The V and J genes are TRBV6-5 and TRBJ1-6; 9 bases line up with TRBD1. This CDR3 is 14 amino acids long. The germline CDR1 and CDR2 sequences are MNHEY and SVGAGI. Trimming cost V 6 bases and J 7 bases; bases outside gene matches: 4.